A selection of T cell receptor beta chains follows, all from one sample in a study of early T cells in non-severe SARS-CoV-2 infection. A single record per CDR3 protein comes from TCRdb applying MiXCR to the 5' RACE reads. The sample lists over 85,000 distinct CDR3 sequences; 10% to 15% were seen once. The sample in question was whole blood, obtained at baseline. Source of these receptors: an adult who was a healthcare worker with PCR-confirmed SARS-CoV-2 infection or an uninfected control (not recorded which). Each CDR3 is given with its conserved first and last residue. D genes are given only for firm matches.

d_gene,v_gene,j_gene,CDR3aa
TRBD2,TRBV28,TRBJ2-1,CASSLRESSYNEQFF
-,TRBV2,TRBJ2-5,CASTNGGAETQYF
-,TRBV27,TRBJ2-2,CASSLRLPDTGELFF
-,TRBV7-9,TRBJ1-2,CASSFPGGRQPMDYGYTF
-,TRBV24-1,TRBJ2-2,CATMRTANTGELFF
-,TRBV20-1,TRBJ1-6,CSARIPGAENSPLHF
-,TRBV27,TRBJ2-7,CASRDRVGEQYF
-,TRBV7-8,TRBJ2-4,CASSALNPWSLAKNIQYF
-,TRBV29-1,TRBJ2-3,CSVESGSTDTQYF
TRBD1,TRBV7-3,TRBJ1-2,CASSLRQGYGYTF
TRBD2,TRBV11-2,TRBJ2-1,CASSSLAGAPYNEQFF
-,TRBV7-9,TRBJ2-3,CASSRPVDTQYF
TRBD1,TRBV20-1,TRBJ1-2,CSARGVGQGQGIYGYTF
-,TRBV12-3/TRBV12-4,TRBJ1-6,CASSLLTGSSYNSPLHF
TRBD2,TRBV29-1,TRBJ2-5,CSVPPGLAGSWETQYF
TRBD1,TRBV6-5,TRBJ2-7,CASSYRATGSSYEQYF
TRBD1,TRBV28,TRBJ2-7,CASSLSGTAAYEQYF
TRBD1,TRBV7-6,TRBJ1-4,CASSFGQGAREKLFF
TRBD1,TRBV28,TRBJ1-2,CASRSGTATFLGYGYTF
-,TRBV6-5,TRBJ2-7,CASGFSSSSYEQYF
-,TRBV28,TRBJ1-2,CASSQGRSYGYTF
TRBD1,TRBV28,TRBJ2-3,CASRPGGLLTDTQYF
-,TRBV15,TRBJ2-7,CATSSFYEQYF
-,TRBV7-8,TRBJ1-2,CASSPGKGRDHGYTF